These 32 T cell receptor beta chains were sequenced from one sample in a study of cytomegalovirus exposure and HLA in healthy donors. 60 Vbeta and 13 Jbeta primers were used in PCR. The repertoire was sequenced with immunoSEQ multiplex PCR; TCRdb's copy has only in-frame clones and lacks some. The sample records about 98,000 clones, 55% to 75% being singletons. The sample taken for sequencing was PBMCs. These TCRs come from a man aged 45-60 years in good health and CMV-seronegative.

This clone appeared once. This chain joins TRBV20-1 and TRBJ2-5, with TRBD2 as a possible D gene (5 bases). Trimming shortened V by 3 bases and J by 5 bases, and 7 bases separated the two germline ends. Germline V gene data show CDR1 as DFQATT and CDR2 as SNEGSKA (reference sequence). This CDR3 region has 11 residues. For the CDR3, the DNA is TGCAGTGCTAGCCCGGGGGAGACCCAGTACTTC. It yields the protein CSASPGETQYF.

The chain carries TRBV5-4 and TRBJ2-7, with 7 bases lining up with TRBD1. Per the germline V gene, CDR1 is SGHNT and CDR2 is YYREEE (reference sequence). V lost 1 base, J lost 3 bases, and 4 bases stayed unmatched. There are 14 residues in the CDR3. CDR3 DNA: TGTGCCAGCAGCTTGCGGACAGGCAACTACGAGCAGTACTTC. Encoded protein: CASSLRTGNYEQYF.

The count of this clone is one. The rearrangement links TRBV4-1 to TRBJ2-1, with D possibly being TRBD2 (6 bases). V lost 0 bases and J 7 bases, leaving 19 bases between the germline ends. The germline V gene has CDR1 MGHRA and CDR2 YSYEKL. This CDR3 has 17 residues. The CDR3 nucleotides are TGCGCCAGCAGCCAAGAGCGGGTGGGTGGTAGCGGAAATGAGCAGTTCTTC. This translates into CASSQERVGGSGNEQFF.

The chain employs TRBV18 and TRBJ2-7; TRBD2 agrees at 7 bases. Per germline, CDR1 KGHSH and CDR2 LQKENI. V dropped 2 bases and J dropped 0; count of bases not matched to a gene: 7. The CDR3 covers 16 residues. CDR3 in amino acids: CASSPTGGRTSYEQYF. The CDR3, as DNA: TGTGCCAGCTCACCAACCGGCGGGAGAACCTCCTACGAGCAGTACTTC.

The chain recombines TRBV11-3 with TRBJ1-2; D uncertain. The CDR3 sequence is 14 residues long. Germline V CDR1 and CDR2: SGHNT, YENEEA. Trimming left V 1 base short and J 8 bases short, with 14 bases between. CDR3 DNA: TGTGCCAGCAGCTTAGCAGGAACAGTGTTGGGCTACACCTTC. This codes for CASSLAGTVLGYTF.

This chain links TRBV11-2 with TRBJ1-3; D possibly corresponds to TRBD1 (5 bases). The CDR3 has 16 amino acids. CDR1 is SGHAT and CDR2 is FQNNGV in the germline V gene. Trimming took off 5 bases at V and 2 bases at J, with 16 bases between the two ends. The CDR3 coding sequence is TGTGCCAGCAGCCCCTTCCCGGACACAGCTGGAAACACCATATATTTT. Protein sequence: CASSPFPDTAGNTIYF. Complete variable domain (other parts from reference TRBV11-2 and TRBJ1-3): EAGVAQSPRYKIIEKRQSVAFWCNPISGHATLYWYQQILGQGPKLLIQFQNNGVVDDSQLPKDRFSAERLKGVDSTLKIQPAKLEDSAVYLCASSPFPDTAGNTIYFGEGSWLTVV.

This clone was seen a few times. This chain links TRBV4-1 with TRBJ2-1; D is unresolved. Germline V gene lookup returns CDR1 MGHRA and CDR2 YSYEKL. This CDR3 region has 15 residues. V was cut by 8 bases and J by 3 bases, with 17 bases left in between. The CDR3 sequence is CASRLTANDYNEQFF. CDR3 in DNA: TGCGCCAGCCGTCTCACAGCCAACGACTACAATGAGCAGTTCTTC.

The chain carries TRBV5-1 and TRBJ1-4; the D gene is possibly TRBD1 (5 bases). Per the germline V gene, CDR1 is SGHRS and CDR2 is YFSETQ. The CDR3 covers 14 residues. The V end lost 4 bases, the J end lost 7 bases, and 14 bases lay between the germline ends. CDR3 in DNA: TGCGCCAGCAGCGTGCAGGGTGTTGGTGAAAAACTGTTTTTT. Protein: CASSVQGVGEKLFF.

This clone has a handful of counts. J is TRBJ2-2 and V is TRBV6-1; TRBD1 matches 7 bases. CDR3 size: 15 residues. The V and J ends lost 6 bases and 6 bases, in that order; junction bases with no gene match: 10. Germline-derived CDR1 and CDR2 are MNHNS and SASEGT. The CDR3 sequence: CASRHGTVHSGELFF. The CDR3 DNA sequence: TGTGCCAGCAGACACGGGACAGTTCATTCCGGGGAGCTGTTTTTT.

There are a few counts of this clone. The rearrangement uses TRBV27 and TRBJ1-5, with TRBD1 identical over 12 bases. The CDR3 runs to 21 residues. Germline lookup yields CDR1 MNHEY and CDR2 SMNVEV (reference sequence). J was trimmed by 1 base and V by 1 base; bases with no gene match: 14. The CDR3 here is CASSLYSLRDRGLGSNQPQHF. As DNA, the CDR3 is TGTGCCAGCAGTTTATATTCCCTCCGGGACAGGGGGCTTGGAAGCAATCAGCCCCAGCATTTT.

V gene TRBV28 combines with J gene TRBJ1-5, with no clear D. The germline V and J ends were trimmed by 5 bases and 9 bases, with 11 bases remaining between them. CDR3 length: 12 amino acids. Germline lookup yields CDR1 MDHEN and CDR2 SYDVKM. The CDR3 DNA reads as TGTGCCAGCAGTCCAAGCGTGAGGCCCCAGCATTTT. Its protein product is CASSPSVRPQHF. The variable domain in full, completed from reference TRBV28 and TRBJ1-5, reads DVKVTQSSRYLVKRTGEKVFLECVQDMDHENMFWYRQDPGLGLRLIYFSYDVKMKEKGDIPEGYSVSREKKERFSLILESASTNQTSMYLCASSPSVRPQHFGDGTRLSIL.

CDR3 region: CASSQLPSGVSYNEQFF. The CDR3 DNA sequence: TGCGCCAGCAGCCAACTTCCGTCGGGGGTCTCCTACAATGAGCAGTTCTTC. This sequence joins TRBV4-1 and TRBJ2-1; weak D call: TRBD2 (6 bases). Between the trimmed V and J ends, which lost 2 bases and 0 bases, there was a span of 14 bases. CDR1 is MGHRA and CDR2 is YSYEKL in the germline V gene. This CDR3 has 17 amino acids.

CDR3 coding DNA: TGTGCCAGCAGCGCCTTGGCCGGACAGCACTCTGAAGCTTTCTTT. Amino acid sequence: CASSALAGQHSEAFF. The V call is TRBV9, the J call TRBJ1-1, with D perhaps TRBD1 (6 bases). The CDR3 is 15 residues long. Trimming left V 3 bases short and J 6 bases short, with 18 bases between. CDR1 SGDLS and CDR2 YYNGEE come from the germline V gene.

The V gene is TRBV25-1, the J gene TRBJ2-1; 9 positions agree with TRBD1. The CDR3 loop spans 14 amino acids. From germline, CDR1 is MGHDK and CDR2 SYGVNS. With V trimmed by 4 bases and J by 4 bases, 2 bases remained unmatched. This CDR3 is CASSVGQGYNEQFF. The CDR3 DNA follows: TGTGCCAGCAGTGTGGGACAGGGATACAATGAGCAGTTCTTC.

Comment on this clone: Compared with germline, one end of the junction differs, possibly owing to a read error. This chain links TRBV7-9 with TRBJ2-3; 12 bases align to TRBD2. CDR3 length: 18 amino acids. Germline CDR1 and CDR2: SEHNR and FQNEAQ (reference sequence). The CDR3 is CSSSLGGLAGLGTDTQYF. The CDR3 region has the DNA TGTTCCAGCAGCTTAGGGGGACTAGCGGGCCTAGGGACAGATACGCAGTATTTT.

The V call is TRBV5-1, the J call TRBJ1-1, with unresolved D. The CDR3 sequence is 15 residues long. In germline, CDR1 is SGHRS, CDR2 YFSETQ. V was pared by 1 base and J by 1 base, with 11 bases between. CDR3 sequence (DNA): TGCGCCAGCAGCTTGTATAGAGCTAGGAACACTGAAGCTTTCTTT. This codes for CASSLYRARNTEAFF.

The V call is TRBV28, the J call TRBJ1-2, with D perhaps TRBD1 (6 bases). The V gene lost 6 bases and the J gene lost 5 bases, with 16 bases spanning the gap. The CDR3 is 14 residues long. From germline, CDR1 is MDHEN and CDR2 SYDVKM. The CDR3 DNA reads as TGTGCCAGCAGACTGCCCGACAGGCCATATGGCTACACCTTC. It yields the protein CASRLPDRPYGYTF.

The V and J genes are TRBV4-3 and TRBJ2-1, with TRBD1 as a possible D gene (7 bases). The CDR3 extends over 16 amino acids. V lost 1 base and J lost 4, with 14 bases in between. Germline V gives CDR1 LGHNA, CDR2 YSLEER. CDR3 in amino acids: CASSQVGGGRYNEQFF. Written as DNA, the CDR3 is TGCGCCAGCAGCCAAGTAGGAGGGGGCAGGTACAATGAGCAGTTCTTC.

Worth noting for this clone: A read error may produce the germline difference seen at one junction end. Other DNA sequences in the same sample also yield this CDR3. The chain has TRBV9 and TRBJ2-2, with 13 bases that match TRBD2. Germline values: CDR1 SGDLS, CDR2 YYNGEE. This CDR3 has 20 amino acids. CDR3 sequence (DNA): TGCGCCAGCAGCGTAGTGGGACTAGCGGGACAGAGTGGTGGAACCGGGGAGCTGTTTTTT. It specifies CASSVVGLAGQSGGTGELFF.

Note on this clone: Mismatch with germline at one junction end may stem from a read error. The chain links TRBV20-1 to TRBJ2-1; TRBD1 might be the D (6 bases). CDR3 size: 11 residues. CDR1 is DFQATT, CDR2 SNEGSKA, per germline (reference sequence). This chain's CDR3 is CSARDPGHQLF. The CDR3 DNA reads TGCAGTGCTAGAGATCCGGGACACCAACTCTTC.

This clone showed up just a few times. V usage is TRBV5-6 and J usage is TRBJ1-1, with D unresolved. V gave up 7 bases and J gave up 0 bases, with 13 bases separating them. Germline CDR1 reads SGHDT; CDR2 reads YYEEEE. The CDR3 has 14 residues. The CDR3 sequence is CASRLRRMNTEAFF. CDR3 sequence (DNA): TGTGCCAGCCGTTTGAGGAGAATGAACACTGAAGCTTTCTTT. The whole variable domain, remainder taken from reference TRBV5-6 and TRBJ1-1, is DAGVTQSPTHLIKTRGQQVTLRCSPKSGHDTVSWYQQALGQGPQFIFQYYEEEERQRGNFPDRFSGHQFPNYSSELNVNALLLGDSALYLCASRLRRMNTEAFFGQGTRLTVV.

This chain joins TRBV28 and TRBJ1-4; D is unclear. The CDR3 has 14 amino acids. V lost 3 bases and J 5 bases, leaving 10 bases between the germline ends. From germline, CDR1 is MDHEN and CDR2 SYDVKM. The chain's CDR3 is CASSFRSGNEKLFF. The CDR3 DNA reads TGTGCCAGCAGTTTTAGGAGCGGGAATGAAAAACTGTTTTTT. The variable domain in full, with the rest retrieved from reference TRBV28 and TRBJ1-4, is DVKVTQSSRYLVKRTGEKVFLECVQDMDHENMFWYRQDPGLGLRLIYFSYDVKMKEKGDIPEGYSVSREKKERFSLILESASTNQTSMYLCASSFRSGNEKLFFGSGTQLSVL.

This chain links TRBV5-5 with TRBJ2-7; D is possibly TRBD2 (6 bases). There are 15 residues in the CDR3. With 2 bases removed from V and 2 bases from J, the gap between germline ends came to 14 bases. Germline CDR1 SGHKS, CDR2 YYEKEE (reference sequence). The chain's CDR3 is CASSLWRDPTYEQYF. CDR3 coding DNA: TGTGCCAGCAGCTTATGGAGGGATCCTACCTACGAGCAGTACTTC.

The chain's CDR3 is CATSRYRVPGELFF. The DNA of the CDR3 is TGTGCCACCAGCAGATACAGGGTCCCCGGGGAGCTGTTTTTT. The gene calls are TRBV15 and TRBJ2-2, with D maybe TRBD1 (6 bases). CDR3 length: 14 amino acids. V shed 2 bases and J shed 6 bases, with 10 bases lying between them. Germline lookup yields CDR1 LNHNV and CDR2 YYDKDF (reference sequence).

V and J are TRBV5-1 and TRBJ2-5, with 10 bases that match TRBD2. V lost 5 bases to trimming and J lost 5 bases; unmatched junction nucleotides: 3. Per germline, CDR1 SGHRS and CDR2 YFSETQ. The CDR3 is 13 amino acids. CDR3 amino acids: CASRGTSEETQYF. The CDR3 DNA sequence: TGCGCCAGCAGGGGGACTAGCGAGGAGACCCAGTACTTC.

This chain connects TRBV2 to TRBJ1-6; 7 nucleotides line up with TRBD1. The V and J ends lost 4 bases and 5 bases, in that order; junction bases with no gene match: 5. Germline CDR1 SNHLY, CDR2 FYNNEI. CDR3 size: 15 residues. In DNA, the CDR3 is TGTGCCAGCAGTGGACAGGGTGGAAATAATTCACCCCTCCACTTT. Its translation: CASSGQGGNNSPLHF.

The rearrangement links TRBV5-4 to TRBJ2-5, with 9 nucleotides matching TRBD1. The J call may be faulty, since TRBJ2-7 better matches the DNA end. CDR1 is SGHNT and CDR2 is YYREEE in the germline V gene (reference sequence). The CDR3 is made up of 15 amino acids. The CDR3 loop is CASSLSGTGSYEQYF. In nucleotides, the CDR3 is TGTGCCAGCAGCTTGTCCGGGACAGGGTCCTACGAGCAGTACTTC.

The chain has TRBV18 and TRBJ1-5; 10 nucleotides match TRBD1. Trimming at V came to 3 bases and at J to 5 bases, leaving 7 bases not matched to a gene. This CDR3 region has 16 residues. Germline V gene data show CDR1 as KGHSH and CDR2 as LQKENI. In nucleotides, the CDR3 is TGTGCCAGCTCACCGTCGACAGGGGGCCTTTATCAGCCCCAGCATTTT. This gives the protein CASSPSTGGLYQPQHF.

The rearrangement links TRBV4-1 to TRBJ2-1; D is unclear. CDR3 size: 15 residues. Germline V gives CDR1 MGHRA, CDR2 YSYEKL. Trimming took 1 base from V and 2 from J, leaving 9 bases between them. The CDR3 DNA sequence: TGCGCCAGCAGCCAAGGCCTAGTTGCCTACAATGAGCAGTTCTTC. Encoded protein: CASSQGLVAYNEQFF.

The J gene is TRBJ1-5, the V gene TRBV23-1; 8 nucleotides agree with TRBD1. TRBV23-1 is noted as an ORF with a role that remains uncertain. CDR3 length: 16 amino acids. The V gene end was trimmed by 2 bases and the J gene end by 5 bases; junction bases not matched to a gene: 8. CDR3 nucleotides: TGCGCCAGCAGTCAAACCGACAGGGGACTCTATCAGCCCCAGCATTTT. Protein: CASSQTDRGLYQPQHF.

The chain couples TRBV27 to TRBJ2-3, with 9 bases lining up with TRBD2. J was trimmed by 2 bases and V by 5 bases; bases with no gene match: 5. CDR3 length: 15 residues. The V gene's germline CDR1 is MNHEY and CDR2 SMNVEV (reference sequence). The CDR3 nucleotides are TGTGCCAGCAGTCCTAGCGGGGCGAACACAGATACGCAGTATTTT. Translation gives CASSPSGANTDTQYF.

The chain employs TRBV5-1 and TRBJ1-1, with 8 bases matching TRBD1. This CDR3 has 16 residues. J lost 5 bases, V lost 3 bases, and 12 bases had no gene match. The germline CDR1 and CDR2 sequences are SGHRS and YFSETQ. DNA of the CDR3: TGCGCCAGCAGCTGGACCCTTCTAGACAGGGGAACTGAAGCTTTCTTT. It specifies CASSWTLLDRGTEAFF.